The sequence of this T cell receptor (beta chain) was determined in a study of shared T cell receptors in the human thymus. V gave up 0 bases and J gave up 3 bases; unmatched junction bases: 12. CDR3 size: 18 residues. Germline lookup yields CDR1 SGDLS and CDR2 YYNGEE. Using immunoSEQ multiplex PCR, the repertoire was profiled, and TCRdb retains in-frame clones only, with some absent. The table includes hundreds of thousands of clones, about 87% detected once. These data were also filed under a second study, of human thymus T cells. As that study records: Corrective surgery for congenital heart defects was being performed on the healthy Finnish infants who served as donors. The study used thymus tissue resected during corrective heart surgery. Repertoires from thymus and blood appeared to show biased V and J gene usage. Related research described thymic repertoires that were highly overlapping among unrelated individuals.

The rearrangement joins TRBV9 to TRBJ2-1; the match to TRBD1 covers 7 bases. The receptor comes from a boy younger than two with a congenital heart defect. Sequencing used thymocytes. CDR3: CASSVAPPTGILYNEQFF. CDR3 coding DNA: TGTGCCAGCAGCGTAGCCCCCCCGACAGGGATCCTCTACAATGAGCAGTTCTTC.